One sample yielded the 14 T cell receptor beta chains listed below, sequenced in a study of naive and memory T cell subsets. Ligated cDNA underwent four rounds of PCR with nested alpha and beta constant region primers and SP2. In TCRdb, the UMI-ligation and nested PCR reads were re-called with MiXCR into one record per CDR3 protein. The table has tens of thousands of distinct CDR3 sequences, roughly 5.5% seen once. An oligonucleotide containing a UMI was ligated to the 3' end of TCR cDNA. Sequencing was carried out using blood. Receptor source: an adult in good health.

The rearrangement joins TRBV7-2 to TRBJ2-2, with TRBD2 matching 9 bases. The CDR3 length is 15 residues. From germline, CDR1 is SGHTA and CDR2 FQGNSA. Trimming took 1 base from V and 6 from J; bases not matched to a gene: 3. In nucleotides, the CDR3 is TGTGCCAGCAGCTTAGTAGCGGGAGTGTCCGGGGAGCTGTTTTTT. The encoded protein is CASSLVAGVSGELFF.

This clonotype was seen only a few times. The V gene is TRBV12-3 or TRBV12-4, the J gene TRBJ1-2; tentative D call: TRBD1 (6 bases). V lost 4 bases and J lost 6, with 18 bases in between. This CDR3 has 15 residues. This CDR3 reads CASSSGQLLGDGYTF. In nucleotides, the CDR3 is TGTGCCAGCAGTTCCGGACAGCTTTTAGGGGATGGCTACACCTTC.

This clonotype was counted many times. The rearrangement links TRBV11-2 to TRBJ2-5, with D perhaps TRBD2 (5 bases). The CDR3 loop spans 16 amino acids. Germline-derived CDR1 and CDR2 are SGHAT and FQNNGV. Trimming pared 5 bases from V and 2 bases from J, leaving 18 bases between. CDR3 in amino acids: CASSPHGLSLQETQYF. The CDR3 DNA sequence: TGTGCCAGCAGCCCCCATGGACTTTCCTTACAAGAGACCCAGTACTTC.

There are many counts of this clonotype. In DNA, the CDR3 is TGCAGTGCTAGACGGCGAGCGGGAGCCAAAAACATTCAGTACTTC. Translated: CSARRRAGAKNIQYF. This chain links TRBV20-1 with TRBJ2-4; tentatively, D is TRBD2 (6 bases). CDR3 length: 15 residues. The V and J ends lost 2 bases and 0 bases respectively, with 11 bases between them. CDR1 is DFQATT and CDR2 is SNEGSKA in the germline V gene (reference sequence).

At least ten counts were recorded for this clonotype. The J gene is TRBJ2-7, the V gene TRBV13; 7 bases agree with TRBD2. The CDR3 is 14 residues long. Per the germline V gene, CDR1 is PRHDT and CDR2 is FYEKMQ (reference sequence). V lost 7 bases, J lost 4 bases, and 10 bases stayed unmatched. The CDR3 DNA reads TGTGCCAGCACCTTGGGCGGGAGAGGGTACGAGCAGTACTTC. Amino acids: CASTLGGRGYEQYF.

This clonotype was seen many times. The chain links TRBV6-5 to TRBJ1-2; 8 positions match TRBD1. The V gene's germline CDR1 is MNHEY and CDR2 SVGAGI. With 0 bases clipped from V and 6 bases from J, the junction kept 12 bases outside the gene matches. The CDR3 spans 17 residues. The CDR3 DNA reads TGTGCCAGCAGTTACTCGATGCTGGTCGGGACAGGCCATGGCTACACCTTC. Encoded protein: CASSYSMLVGTGHGYTF.

CDR3 residues: CASSWTVYQPQHF. The CDR3 DNA reads TGTGCCAGCAGTTGGACAGTTTATCAGCCCCAGCATTTT. This chain links TRBV27 with TRBJ1-5, with D perhaps TRBD1 (6 bases). Germline V lookup: CDR1 MNHEY, CDR2 SMNVEV (reference sequence). V lost 4 bases, J lost 5 bases, and 9 bases lay in between. This CDR3 has 13 residues.

This clonotype was detected only a few times. This chain joins TRBV25-1 and TRBJ2-3, with TRBD1 matching 9 bases. This CDR3 is built from 16 residues. CDR1 and CDR2 from the germline V gene are MGHDK and SYGVNS. Trimming cost V 1 base and J 3 bases; bases outside gene matches: 5. In nucleotides, the CDR3 is TGTGCCAGCAGTGAATGGACAGGGGCGAGGACAGATACGCAGTATTTT. As protein: CASSEWTGARTDTQYF.

This clonotype was seen a few times. This chain's CDR3 is CASSLSKGEDTEAFF. CDR3 nucleotides: TGTGCCAGCAGCTTGAGTAAAGGGGAAGACACTGAAGCTTTCTTT. V gene TRBV5-4 combines with J gene TRBJ1-1; a weak D match, TRBD1 (5 bases). Trimming pared 1 base from V and 3 bases from J, leaving 13 bases between. CDR1 is SGHNT and CDR2 is YYREEE in the germline V gene (reference sequence). This CDR3 has 15 residues. Looking up the rest from reference TRBV5-4 and TRBJ1-1 gives the full variable domain: ETGVTQSPTHLIKTRGQQVTLRCSSQSGHNTVSWYQQALGQGPQFIFQYYREEENGRGNFPPRFSGLQFPNYSSELNVNALELDDSALYLCASSLSKGEDTEAFFGQGTRLTVV.

The rearrangement links TRBV5-1 to TRBJ1-5, with TRBD1 matching over 11 bases. The CDR3 is 17 amino acids. V lost 4 bases to trimming and J lost 5 bases; unmatched junction nucleotides: 11. Looked up from germline, CDR1 is SGHRS and CDR2 is YFSETQ. The CDR3 loop is CASSPGTGGSVYQPQHF. CDR3 bases: TGCGCCAGCAGCCCGGGGACAGGGGGATCTGTGTATCAGCCCCAGCATTTT.

Points on this clonotype: This may arise from a read error, as a much more abundant clone is one base away. This sequence joins TRBV27 and TRBJ2-2; no reliable D call. This CDR3 region has 13 residues. The germline CDR1 and CDR2 sequences are MNHEY and SMNVEV (reference sequence). The CDR3 loop is CASSQGNAGELFF. CDR3 coding DNA: TGTGCCAGCAGTCAAGGGAACGCCGGGGAGCTGTTTTTT.

This clonotype was seen a handful of times. J is TRBJ1-2 and V is TRBV10-3; TRBD1 matches at 7 bases. V was pared by 7 bases and J by 2 bases, with 7 bases of the junction left unmatched. CDR1 is ENHRY, CDR2 SYGVKD, per germline. The CDR3 runs 14 residues. CDR3 residues: CAITSPGQNYGYTF. Written as DNA, the CDR3 is TGTGCCATCACTTCGCCGGGACAGAACTATGGCTACACCTTC.

This clonotype occurred many times. As DNA, the CDR3 is TGTGCCAGCAGTCCGGTACTTGGTAGCAATCAGCCCCAGCATTTT. Its translation is CASSPVLGSNQPQHF. The chain recombines TRBV27 with TRBJ1-5; no clear D gene. The CDR3 runs to 15 residues. From germline, CDR1 is MNHEY and CDR2 SMNVEV (reference sequence). V gave up 5 bases and J gave up 0 bases, with 11 bases separating them.

This clonotype has a count of ten or more. The gene calls are TRBV18 and TRBJ1-1; tentatively, D is TRBD1 (6 bases). The CDR3 length is 13 residues. V was trimmed by 6 bases and J by 1 base, leaving 9 bases between them. Germline CDR1 KGHSH, CDR2 LQKENI. CDR3 bases: TGTGCCAGCTCGGCACAGGGGAACACTGAAGCTTTCTTT. It is translated as CASSAQGNTEAFF. Filled out from reference TRBV18 and TRBJ1-1, the complete variable domain reads NAGVMQNPRHLVRRRGQEARLRCSPMKGHSHVYWYRQLPEEGLKFMVYLQKENIIDESGMPKERFSAEFPKEGPSILRIQQVVRGDSAAYFCASSAQGNTEAFFGQGTRLTVV.